This note documents a single T cell receptor (beta chain) sequence. The data belong to a study of control samples from healthy donors and cancer patients. V was clipped by 3 bases and J by 11 bases, with 14 bases between them. Germline CDR1 and CDR2: SGHNT and YYREEE (reference sequence). This CDR3 is 12 amino acids long. Sequenced by immunoSEQ multiplex PCR; TCRdb stores in-frame clones only, minus some. The sample has roughly 100,000 clones, about 90% seen once; the top ten hold about 2.5%. The receptor comes from a woman aged 18-30 years in good health. The chain has TRBV5-4 and TRBJ1-1, with D perhaps matching TRBD1 (6 bases). The sample comprised blood. CDR3 DNA sequence: TGTGCCAGCAGCTCTAACAGGGTAGACGCTTTCTTT. Amino acids: CASSSNRVDAFF. The full variable domain, with the rest looked up from reference TRBV5-4 and TRBJ1-1, is ETGVTQSPTHLIKTRGQQVTLRCSSQSGHNTVSWYQQALGQGPQFIFQYYREEENGRGNFPPRFSGLQFPNYSSELNVNALELDDSALYLCASSSNRVDAFFGQGTRLTVV.